The present TCR beta chain was sequenced within a study of cytomegalovirus exposure and HLA in healthy donors. The primer mix had 60 Vbeta and 13 Jbeta primers. Using immunoSEQ multiplex PCR, the repertoire was profiled, and TCRdb retains in-frame clones only, with some absent. This sample's table has about 53,000 clones. The TCR sequence derives from a man younger than 35 in good health and CMV-seropositive. Material: PBMCs.

The CDR3 DNA sequence: TGTGCCAGCAGCTTATTCGGGGAGAACACCGGGGAGCTGTTTTTT. Amino acid sequence: CASSLFGENTGELFF. This chain joins TRBV7-3 and TRBJ2-2, with a weak D call TRBD2 (5 bases). V was shortened by 2 bases and J by 1 base, with 8 bases between the two germline ends. There are 15 residues in the CDR3. From germline, CDR1 is SGHTA and CDR2 FQGTGA.